Below are 24 T cell receptor beta chains sequenced from a single sample in a study of CD8+ T cells in alopecia areata. Isolated RNA was reverse transcribed into cDNA used as the sequencing template. Data came from immunoSEQ multiplex PCR; TCRdb stores just in-frame clones and leaves some out. The sample lists fewer than 250,000 clones, roughly 66% occurring once. This sample's treatment: oral pan-JAK inhibitor, 5-10 mg twice daily. The sample consisted of CD4+ T cells sorted from blood, taken at week 24, from a patient treated with tofacitinib. The receptor source for this set is a human donor with alopecia areata.

This clone occurred a few times. This chain uses TRBV10-3 with TRBJ2-5; D is unresolved. Germline values: CDR1 ENHRY, CDR2 SYGVKD. V gave up 4 bases and J gave up 3 bases, with 6 bases separating them. CDR3 length: 12 residues. The CDR3 loop reads CAISGQEETQYF. In DNA form, the CDR3 reads TGTGCCATCAGTGGCCAAGAAGAGACCCAGTACTTC.

The chain recombines TRBV15 with TRBJ2-7; D gene ambiguous. V shed 2 bases and J shed 3 bases, with 11 bases lying between them. The V gene's germline CDR1 is LNHNV and CDR2 YYDKDF (reference sequence). This CDR3 contains 14 residues. CDR3 bases: TGTGCCACCAGCAGAAGACGTAACGACTACGAGCAGTACTTC. This codes for CATSRRRNDYEQYF.

This chain connects TRBV4-3 to TRBJ2-5; TRBD2 might be the D (6 bases). TRBJ2-7 matches the DNA end more closely, so the J call is doubtful. CDR1 is LGHNA, CDR2 YSLEER, per germline. This CDR3 has 17 amino acids. DNA for the CDR3: TGCGCCAGCAGCCACACCCACGGCGGGGAGAGCTCCTACGAGCAGTACTTC. Translated, it gives CASSHTHGGESSYEQYF.

This clone is a singleton in its sample. The chain has TRBV30 and TRBJ2-1, with D perhaps matching TRBD1 (5 bases). The ends were cut back, 0 bases at V and 2 bases at J, with 11 bases in the middle. The germline gives CDR1 GTSNPN, CDR2 SVGIG (reference sequence). The CDR3 consists of 15 residues. CDR3 sequence: CAWSVRQGTYNEQFF. The CDR3 coding sequence is TGTGCCTGGAGTGTGAGGCAGGGAACCTACAATGAGCAGTTCTTC.

The chain employs TRBV6-6 and TRBJ2-5; D not certain. The CDR3 covers 13 residues. V lost 6 bases and J 2 bases, leaving 10 bases between the germline ends. CDR1 and CDR2 from the germline V gene are MNHNY and SVGAGI (reference sequence). The CDR3 protein is CASRRLGQETQYF. Written as DNA, the CDR3 is TGTGCCAGCAGAAGACTTGGACAAGAGACCCAGTACTTC.

This clone was found a few times. The chain joins TRBV4-1 to TRBJ1-6; 7 nucleotides align to TRBD1. This CDR3 contains 15 residues. After removal of 6 bases from V and 2 bases from J, the junction contained 4 bases not matched to a gene. The germline V gene encodes CDR1 MGHRA and CDR2 YSYEKL. The CDR3 region has the DNA TGCGCCAGCAGTCCCGGGACAGCCTATAATTCACCCCTCCACTTT. Its protein product is CASSPGTAYNSPLHF.

The gene calls are TRBV30 and TRBJ1-2; the D gene is possibly TRBD1 (6 bases). Trimming removed 1 base at V and 4 bases at J, with 16 bases between. This CDR3 is 15 amino acids long. From germline, CDR1 is GTSNPN and CDR2 SVGIG (reference sequence). The DNA of the CDR3 is TGTGCCTGGAGTGGGAAAAACAGGGAATTCTATGGCTACACCTTC. Its protein product is CAWSGKNREFYGYTF. The entire variable domain, with the rest obtained from reference TRBV30 and TRBJ1-2, is as follows: SQTIHQWPATLVQPVGSPLSLECTVEGTSNPNLYWYRQAAGRGLQLLFYSVGIGQISSEVPQNLSASRPQDRQFILSSKKLLLSDSGFYLCAWSGKNREFYGYTFGSGTRLTVV.

The chain employs TRBV19 and TRBJ2-3; D ambiguous. Trimming pared 5 bases from V and 5 bases from J, leaving 11 bases between. The CDR3 is 13 amino acids. Germline V gene lookup returns CDR1 LNHDA and CDR2 SQIVND (reference sequence). The CDR3 DNA is TGTGCCAGTAGTCGATCCCGTCAAGATACGCAGTATTTT. This codes for CASSRSRQDTQYF.

The chain recombines TRBV25-1 with TRBJ2-3; D remains ambiguous. Germline CDR1 MGHDK, CDR2 SYGVNS. Trimming removed 1 base at V and 2 bases at J, with 13 bases between. The CDR3 spans 16 residues. The CDR3 sequence is CASSESVTYNTDTQYF. CDR3 coding DNA: TGTGCCAGCAGTGAATCAGTGACTTATAACACAGATACGCAGTATTTT.

V usage is TRBV6-1 and J usage is TRBJ1-2; D unclear. CDR1 and CDR2 from the germline V gene are MNHNS and SASEGT. CDR3 size: 11 residues. V lost 7 bases to trimming and J lost 4 bases, with 7 bases between them. The CDR3 bases are TGTGCCAGCACCCGAGGCTATGGCTACACCTTC. This codes for CASTRGYGYTF.

This clone was detected only a few times. V is TRBV7-2 and J is TRBJ1-2, with 7 bases aligning to TRBD1. V trimming: 5 bases; J trimming: 4 bases; junction bases outside the gene matches: 10. This CDR3 is built from 15 residues. Germline CDR1 reads SGHTA; CDR2 reads FQGNSA. The CDR3 loop reads CASSQSGTDTYGYTF. In DNA form, the CDR3 reads TGTGCCAGCAGCCAAAGCGGGACAGACACCTATGGCTACACCTTC.

The rearrangement uses TRBV29-1 and TRBJ1-2; D is perhaps TRBD1 (6 bases). In germline, CDR1 is SQVTM, CDR2 ANQGSEA. The CDR3 spans 12 residues. The V end lost 6 bases, the J end lost 7 bases, and 15 bases lay between the germline ends. The CDR3 spells CSVDRFAGGYTF. The CDR3 region has the DNA TGCAGCGTCGACAGGTTTGCGGGTGGCTACACCTTC.

J is TRBJ2-5 and V is TRBV19, with 13 bases identical to TRBD2. Germline values: CDR1 LNHDA, CDR2 SQIVND (reference sequence). This CDR3 is built from 15 residues. The J segment lost 5 bases and the V segment lost 9 bases, leaving 9 bases of the junction unmatched. The chain's CDR3 is CASGMTGLAGETQYF. The CDR3 DNA reads as TGTGCCAGCGGAATGACGGGACTAGCGGGGGAGACCCAGTACTTC.

The chain recombines TRBV25-1 with TRBJ1-2, with 9 bases fitting TRBD1. The CDR3 totals 15 residues. Germline CDR1 and CDR2: MGHDK and SYGVNS. V trimming: 3 bases; J trimming: 8 bases; junction bases outside the gene matches: 10. CDR3 in DNA: TGTGCCAGCAGTGAGCTAGAACAGGGGGCGAGAGGCTACACCTTC. Its protein product is CASSELEQGARGYTF.

This chain connects TRBV6-1 to TRBJ1-6; tentatively, D is TRBD1 (5 bases). The CDR3 spans 13 residues. The V and J ends lost 3 bases and 10 bases respectively, with 10 bases between them. Germline loops: CDR1 MNHNS, CDR2 SASEGT. The DNA for the CDR3 is TGTGCCAGCAGTGAGGGCCGGGACTCACCCCTCCACTTT. This codes for CASSEGRDSPLHF.

The chain couples TRBV18 to TRBJ2-7; D possibly corresponds to TRBD1 (6 bases). The CDR3 extends over 16 amino acids. Germline V lookup: CDR1 KGHSH, CDR2 LQKENI. V lost 0 bases to trimming and J lost 0 bases, with 12 bases between them. CDR3 protein: CASSPPGQGSSYEQYF. CDR3 DNA: TGTGCCAGCTCACCACCGGGGCAGGGGAGCTCCTACGAGCAGTACTTC.

V is TRBV5-1 and J is TRBJ2-6; a weak D match, TRBD1 (6 bases). V shed 0 bases and J shed 3 bases, with 13 bases lying between them. Germline V gene lookup returns CDR1 SGHRS and CDR2 YFSETQ. CDR3 length equals 17 residues. The CDR3 DNA is TGCGCCAGCAGCTTGGCGGCAGGGGCAAATGGGGCCAACGTCCTGACTTTC. Translated: CASSLAAGANGANVLTF.

The V call is TRBV5-1, the J call TRBJ2-5; 7 nucleotides align to TRBD2. The CDR3 is made up of 15 amino acids. Germline V gene lookup returns CDR1 SGHRS and CDR2 YFSETQ. With 4 bases clipped from V and 1 base from J, the junction kept 7 bases outside the gene matches. In DNA form, the CDR3 reads TGCGCCAGCAGCACCCTAAGCGGGGCCCAAGAGACCCAGTACTTC. It encodes CASSTLSGAQETQYF.

The chain combines TRBV11-2 with TRBJ2-3; D gene ambiguous. The CDR3 contains 15 residues. CDR1 is SGHAT and CDR2 is FQNNGV in the germline V gene. The V gene lost 8 bases and the J gene lost 10 bases, with 25 bases spanning the gap. CDR3 sequence (DNA): TGTGCCAGCGGGTCTAACAACTCACCCCCGGCCCCGCAGTATTTT. Its protein is CASGSNNSPPAPQYF.

The chain carries TRBV5-1 and TRBJ1-1; D is uncertain. The V gene lost 7 bases and the J gene lost 2 bases, with 9 bases spanning the gap. Germline-derived CDR1 and CDR2 are SGHRS and YFSETQ. This CDR3 region has 12 residues. The CDR3 spells CASGPSNTEAFF. As DNA, the CDR3 is TGCGCCAGCGGTCCCTCCAACACTGAAGCTTTCTTT.

This chain joins TRBV19 and TRBJ2-4; possible D gene TRBD2, 6 bases. This CDR3 has 17 residues. Trimming took off 4 bases at V and 6 bases at J, with 22 bases between the two ends. In germline, CDR1 is LNHDA, CDR2 SQIVND (reference sequence). The CDR3 sequence: CASSTADTLGTVNIQYF. The DNA of the CDR3 is TGTGCCAGTAGTACGGCGGACACACTCGGGACTGTAAACATTCAGTACTTC.

This chain links TRBV30 with TRBJ1-4; no firm D call. The CDR3 spans 11 residues. Germline values: CDR1 GTSNPN, CDR2 SVGIG (reference sequence). V was clipped by 8 bases and J by 7 bases, with 11 bases between them. CDR3 sequence (DNA): TGTGCCCACCCAAGCGGTGAAAAACTGTTTTTT. Its translation is CAHPSGEKLFF.

V is TRBV6-1 and J is TRBJ2-1, with D possibly being TRBD2 (5 bases). Germline V CDR1 and CDR2: MNHNS, SASEGT. V lost 5 bases to trimming and J lost 0 bases, with 11 bases between them. There are 15 residues in the CDR3. The CDR3 bases are TGTGCCAGCAGTCAGCGGACCAGCTCCTACAATGAGCAGTTCTTC. Amino acids: CASSQRTSSYNEQFF.

The V call is TRBV6-6, the J call TRBJ1-2; 9 bases are shared with TRBD1. The junction had 6 bases not matched to a gene; V was cut back by 6 bases and J by 4 bases. Germline loops: CDR1 MNHNY, CDR2 SVGAGI (reference sequence). The CDR3 has 14 amino acids. CDR3 in amino acids: CASRETGGGYGYTF. The CDR3 coding sequence is TGTGCCAGCAGAGAAACAGGGGGCGGCTATGGCTACACCTTC.